The T cell receptor (beta chain) described here comes from a study of T-cell memory formation after mild COVID-19. Overall study results and limits: The pre-infection memory compartment contained some responding clones, suggesting cross-reactive memory joined.

For this clonotype: Antigen specificity is unknown.

The CDR3 has 14 residues. V lost 7 bases and J lost 1; bases outside the gene matches: 6. Germline CDR1 is SQVTM and CDR2 is ANQGSEA. 5'RACE primed from the constant segment yielded TCR alpha and TCR beta cDNA libraries bearing sample barcodes and UMIs. Using its own MiXCR run on the 5' RACE reads, TCRdb lists one record per CDR3 protein. The sample contains approximately 180,000 distinct CDR3 sequences, 16% of which appear only once. The sequence was obtained from an adult woman who had mild COVID-19 (a few samples of this study predate the infection). Cell type and time point are not known. Specimen: PBMCs or a T cell subset sorted from them (not recorded which). The genes are TRBV29-1 and TRBJ2-3; 9 bases agree with TRBD2. CDR3 loop: CSGGVAGGTDTQYF. The CDR3 DNA follows: TGCAGCGGGGGGGTAGCGGGAGGCACAGATACGCAGTATTTT.